This T cell receptor beta chain was sequenced in a study of blood T cell repertoires in COVID-19. Study details: Both acute and convalescent COVID-19 samples were obtained from the United States, Italy and Spain. Sample material is recorded as cDNA or gDNA derived from T cells, B-cell-depleted T cells, or PBMCs.

Per the authors' pipeline: Estimates of nucleated cell counts were drawn from the amplification of reference gene primers. Using immunoSEQ multiplex PCR, the repertoire was profiled, and TCRdb retains in-frame clones only, with some absent. V and J calls and clone size are given by that table; D and trimming were obtained from the DNA. There are some 14,000 clones in the sample; approximately 86% occur only once, and around 50% lies in the top ten. This CDR3 is 15 amino acids long. Per the germline V gene, CDR1 is LGHNA and CDR2 is YNFKEQ. The V gene lost 1 base and the J gene lost 7 bases, with 13 bases spanning the gap.

The receptor comes from a man aged 55 to 70 with acute or convalescent COVID-19. Sequencing was performed on peripheral blood. The chain recombines TRBV4-2 with TRBJ2-2; D remains ambiguous. The CDR3 protein is CASSQVLSGIGELFF. CDR3 sequence (DNA): TGTGCCAGCAGCCAAGTATTGTCAGGAATCGGGGAGCTGTTTTTT.